This T cell receptor beta chain was sequenced during a study of OX40 agonist ivuxolimab in advanced cancers. Remarks on this clone: What it binds is unknown.

Here immunoSEQ multiplex PCR was the method, and the copy in TCRdb shows in-frame clones only, minus some. The data show almost 70,000 clones, with approximately 90% seen just once and roughly 8.2% held by the top ten. The study's findings and limits: Partial responders at 0.1-3.0 mg/kg showed near-lowest clonal expansion. Antigen specificity remained undetermined for the expanded peripheral T cells.

V dropped 5 bases and J dropped 6 bases, with 15 bases sitting between them. In germline, CDR1 is SGHNT, CDR2 YENEEA. This CDR3 region has 14 residues. The chain links TRBV11-3 to TRBJ2-3, with a tentative D call TRBD2 (6 bases). The receptor was isolated from an adult with an advanced solid tumor such as melanoma, head and neck, liver or kidney cancer. The sequencing here drew on CD4+ or CD8+ T cells sorted from blood, taken in a trial of the OX40 agonist ivuxolimab. The DNA for the CDR3 is TGTGCCAGCAGCCTAGGACTAAGTTCTGATACGCAGTATTTT. This encodes CASSLGLSSDTQYF.